The clone carrying this T cell receptor (beta chain) was counted a few times. This record belongs to a study of T-cell reconstitution after alpha-beta-depleted transplantation in children. This CDR3 is 14 amino acids long. The germline V and J ends were trimmed by 5 bases and 8 bases, with 15 bases remaining between them. Unique molecular identifiers tagged the TCRbeta library. Using its own MiXCR run on the PCR reads, TCRdb lists one record per CDR3 protein. This table holds a few hundred thousand distinct CDR3 sequences, around 12% found once. Sequences were derived from PBMCs from the stem cell graft donor, sampled from the stem cell graft. V usage is TRBV12-3 or TRBV12-4 and J usage is TRBJ1-4; D is unresolved. This TCR derives from a human donor who donated a stem cell graft to a child with combined immunodeficiency. This CDR3 reads CASSPLARTEKLFF. The CDR3 coding sequence is TGTGCCAGCAGTCCCCTCGCCCGGACCGAAAAACTGTTTTTT.